Listed below are T cell receptor beta chains from one sample, sequenced in a study of blood T cells in healthy people across ages. TCRdb re-analysed the 5' RACE reads in MiXCR, keeping a single row per CDR3 protein. The data show more than 1 million distinct CDR3 sequences, roughly 45% seen once. The sample was blood. These TCRs come from a woman aged 55-70 years in good health. Both conserved end residues are part of each CDR3. D genes are given only for firm matches. Size is omitted from some rows. Given values are once, few, many or a class for expanded clones.

clone_size j_call d_call v_call cdr3_nt cdr3_aa
NA TRBJ2-7 TRBD2 TRBV6-5 TGTGCCAGCAGTTACGGGCGGGAGGGTTTCTACGAGCAGTACTTC CASSYGREGFYEQYF
once TRBJ2-7 TRBD2 TRBV27 TGTGCCAGCAGTTCTCACGGGGGGACTAGCGGATACGAGCAGTACTTC CASSSHGGTSGYEQYF
NA TRBJ2-4 TRBD2 TRBV7-9 TGTGCCAGCAGCGATTTACTAGCGGACTCTGGGGACATTCAGTACTTC CASSDLLADSGDIQYF
NA TRBJ2-5 NA TRBV28 TGTGCCAGCAGTTTGCCTTGGGCCCTGCAAGAGACCCAGTACTTC CASSLPWALQETQYF
few TRBJ2-5 NA TRBV6-6 TGTGCCAGCAGCTACGACAGTGACCAAGAGACCCAGTACTTC CASSYDSDQETQYF
NA TRBJ2-7 NA TRBV28 TGTGCCAGCAGTTTAACCGGAGGGGCCCAGTACTTC CASSLTGGAQYF
NA TRBJ1-2 TRBD1 TRBV7-9 TGTGCCAGCAGCCGTCTTGGGACAGACTATGGCTACACCTTC CASSRLGTDYGYTF
NA TRBJ2-3 NA TRBV20-1 TGCAGTGCTAGAGTAGCTGGCAGGACTAGCACAGATACGCAGTATTTT CSARVAGRTSTDTQYF
once TRBJ2-7 TRBD2 TRBV20-1 TGCAGTGCTGCTTCTCTAGCGGGGGAAATCTACGAGCAGTACTTC CSAASLAGEIYEQYF
NA TRBJ2-5 NA TRBV9 TGTGCCAGCAGCGTGGGTGGCGGGGCCCCTTGGGAGACCCAGTACTTC CASSVGGGAPWETQYF